Detailed here is one T cell receptor (beta chain). Its specificity is not known. The table came from immunoSEQ multiplex PCR; TCRdb's copy has only in-frame clones and leaves some out. This table has under 100,000 clones, roughly 87% appearing once. CDR3 length: 13 amino acids. Germline V gives CDR1 SQVTM, CDR2 ANQGSEA. The junction had 1 base not matched to a gene; V was cut back by 3 bases and J by 4 bases. The patients had locally advanced or metastatic urothelial carcinoma. Each patient supplied 1 to 8 pretreatment and on-treatment samples. This entry comes from a study of PD-L1 blockade in urothelial cancer. About the research overall: Individuals in the cohort had been given 0 to 3 earlier chemotherapy regimens. Regarding the study as a whole: Better progression-free and overall survival followed lower pretreatment blood clonality.

V usage is TRBV29-1 and J usage is TRBJ1-2; 11 positions agree with TRBD1. This TCR derives from a man aged 65 to 85 with urothelial cancer. This specimen consisted of PBMCs, obtained around atezolizumab (anti-PD-L1) treatment. CDR3 coding DNA: TGCAGCGTTGAGGGACAGGGGGGCTATGGCTACACCTTC. Protein: CSVEGQGGYGYTF.